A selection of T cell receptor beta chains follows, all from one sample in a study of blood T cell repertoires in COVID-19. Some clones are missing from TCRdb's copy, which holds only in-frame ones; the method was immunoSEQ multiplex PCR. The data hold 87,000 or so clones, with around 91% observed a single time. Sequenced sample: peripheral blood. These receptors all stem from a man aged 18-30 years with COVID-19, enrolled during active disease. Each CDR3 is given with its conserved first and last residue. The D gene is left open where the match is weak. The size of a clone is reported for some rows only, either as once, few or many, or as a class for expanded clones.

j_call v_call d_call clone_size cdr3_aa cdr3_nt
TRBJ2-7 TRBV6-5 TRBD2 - CASRAPGLVYEQYF TGTGCCAGCAGGGCCCCGGGACTAGTCTACGAGCAGTACTTC
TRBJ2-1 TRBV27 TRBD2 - CASSFRTSVHNEQFF TGTGCCAGCAGTTTCCGGACTAGCGTCCACAATGAGCAGTTCTTC
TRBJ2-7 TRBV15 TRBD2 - CATSTAGTSYEQYF TGTGCCACCAGCACCGCCGGGACTAGCTACGAGCAGTACTTC
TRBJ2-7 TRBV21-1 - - CASSHSLPGLAAYEQYF TGTGCCAGCAGCCACTCCTTACCGGGACTAGCGGCCTACGAGCAGTACTTC
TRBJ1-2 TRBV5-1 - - CASSLPGAGRLGYTF TGCGCCAGCAGCTTGCCAGGGGCAGGGAGACTAGGCTACACCTTC
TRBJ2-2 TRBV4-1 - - CASSQGSFDGDTGELFF TGCGCCAGCAGCCAAGGGAGTTTCGACGGGGACACCGGGGAGCTGTTTTTT
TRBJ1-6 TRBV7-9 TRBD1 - CASSLGRGSPLHF TGTGCCAGCAGCTTGGGCAGGGGGTCACCCCTCCACTTT
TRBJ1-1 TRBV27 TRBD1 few CASIGTGGPLLEAFF TGTGCCAGCATCGGGACAGGGGGACCACTCCTTGAAGCTTTCTTT
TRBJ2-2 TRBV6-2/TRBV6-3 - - CASSYTDTGELFF TGTGCCAGCAGTTACACAGACACCGGGGAGCTGTTTTTT
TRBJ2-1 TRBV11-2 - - CASTAGLSSYNEQFF TGTGCCAGCACCGCAGGACTAAGCTCCTACAATGAGCAGTTCTTC
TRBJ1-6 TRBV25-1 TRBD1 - CASSGWDRMNSPLHF TGTGCCAGCAGTGGGTGGGACAGGATGAATTCACCCCTCCACTTT
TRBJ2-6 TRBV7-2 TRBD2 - CASSLASGSSGANVLTF TGTGCCAGCAGCTTAGCTAGCGGGAGTTCTGGGGCCAACGTCCTGACTTTC
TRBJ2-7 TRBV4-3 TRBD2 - CASSRSTSRDEQYF TGCGCCAGCAGCCGCTCGACTAGCAGAGACGAGCAGTACTTC
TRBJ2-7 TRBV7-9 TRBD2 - CASSPGGSAYEQYF TGTGCCAGCAGCCCGGGGGGTAGCGCATACGAGCAGTACTTC
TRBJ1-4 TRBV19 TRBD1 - CASSETGYSRKLLF TGTGCCAGTAGTGAGACAGGGTACTCAAGAAAACTGCTTTTT
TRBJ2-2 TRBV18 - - CASSPLAGNTGELFF TGTGCCAGCTCACCACTCGCAGGGAACACCGGGGAGCTGTTTTTT
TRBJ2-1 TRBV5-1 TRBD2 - CASSPVPSGIRQDEQFF TGCGCCAGCAGCCCCGTCCCTAGCGGGATCCGGCAGGATGAGCAGTTCTTC
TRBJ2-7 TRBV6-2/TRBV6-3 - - CASRPLATYEQYF TGTGCCAGCCGCCCGCTAGCGACCTACGAGCAGTACTTC
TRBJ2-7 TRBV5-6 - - CASSAGDFAFYYEQYF TGTGCCAGCAGCGCTGGGGACTTTGCCTTTTATTACGAGCAGTACTTC
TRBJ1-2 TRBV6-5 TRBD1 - CASRTGTVHGYTF TGTGCCAGCAGAACCGGGACAGTACATGGCTACACCTTC
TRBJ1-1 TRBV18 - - CASSPPTANTEAFF TGTGCCAGCTCACCACCGACAGCGAACACTGAAGCTTTCTTT
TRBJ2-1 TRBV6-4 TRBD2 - CASSDSGSGTYNEQFF TGTGCCAGCAGTGACTCGGGAAGCGGGACGTACAATGAGCAGTTCTTC
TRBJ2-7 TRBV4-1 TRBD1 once CASSHPLGQSTYEQYF TGCGCCAGCAGCCACCCGTTGGGACAGAGTACCTACGAGCAGTACTTC
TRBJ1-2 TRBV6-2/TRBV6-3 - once CASSPRQTYGYTF TGTGCCAGCAGCCCCCGACAGACTTATGGCTACACCTTC
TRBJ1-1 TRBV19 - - CASSIGGGVSTEAFF TGTGCCAGTAGTATTGGGGGAGGCGTTAGCACTGAAGCTTTCTTT
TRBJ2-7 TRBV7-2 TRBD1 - CASSSTTGSSYEQYF TGTGCCAGCAGTTCAACGACAGGGAGCTCCTACGAGCAGTACTTC
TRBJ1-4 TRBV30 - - CAWSVRLGPTNEKLLF TGTGCCTGGAGTGTACGCCTGGGGCCAACTAATGAAAAACTGCTTTTT
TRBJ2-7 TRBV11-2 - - CASSGRVSYEQYF TGTGCCAGCAGCGGGAGAGTATCCTACGAGCAGTACTTC
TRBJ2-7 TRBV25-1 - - CASSESHSQQYF TGTGCCAGCAGTGAAAGCCATTCTCAGCAGTACTTC
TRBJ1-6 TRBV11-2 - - CASSLTGTGQNSPLHF TGTGCCAGCAGCCTTACTGGGACGGGACAAAATTCACCCCTCCACTTT
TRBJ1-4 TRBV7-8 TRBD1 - CASSPDRGLDNEKLFF TGTGCCAGCAGCCCGGACAGGGGGCTTGATAATGAAAAACTGTTTTTT
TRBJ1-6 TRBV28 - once CASSPLGGANSPLHF TGTGCCAGCAGTCCCCTCGGAGGAGCTAATTCACCCCTCCACTTT
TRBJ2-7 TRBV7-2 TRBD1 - CASSLMGQGSYEQYF TGTGCCAGCAGCTTAATGGGACAGGGATCCTACGAGCAGTACTTC
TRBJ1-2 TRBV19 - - CASSIQANSGLGYGYTF TGTGCCAGTAGTATCCAGGCGAACAGCGGACTCGGCTATGGCTACACCTTC
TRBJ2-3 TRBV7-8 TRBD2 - CASSLVSVGGFTQYF TGTGCCAGCAGCTTAGTGTCAGTGGGGGGGTTTACGCAGTATTTT
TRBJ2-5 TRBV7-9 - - CASSPGEGETQYF TGTGCCAGCAGCCCTGGCGAGGGAGAGACCCAGTACTTC
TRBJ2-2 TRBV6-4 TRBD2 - CASSAGDTGELFF TGTGCCAGCAGCGCGGGGGACACCGGGGAGCTGTTTTTT
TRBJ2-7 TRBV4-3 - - CASSRTTGYSYEQYF TGCGCCAGCAGCCGGACGACAGGATACTCCTACGAGCAGTACTTC
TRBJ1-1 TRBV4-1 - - CASSRTVQGEAFF TGCGCCAGCAGCAGGACAGTTCAAGGTGAAGCTTTCTTT
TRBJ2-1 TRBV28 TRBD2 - CAIKRPGLAGHEQFF TGTGCCATCAAAAGACCGGGACTAGCGGGCCATGAGCAGTTCTTC
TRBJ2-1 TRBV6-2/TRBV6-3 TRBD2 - CASSSGLVNNEQFF TGTGCCAGCAGTTCAGGACTAGTTAACAATGAGCAGTTCTTC
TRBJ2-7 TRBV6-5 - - CATLTGALSYEQYF TGTGCCACCCTTACAGGAGCCCTCTCCTACGAGCAGTACTTC
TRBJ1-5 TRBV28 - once CASSFGVDQPQHF TGTGCCAGCAGTTTCGGAGTAGATCAGCCCCAGCATTTT
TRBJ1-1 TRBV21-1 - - CASIVEAFF TGTGCCAGCATCGTAGAAGCTTTCTTT
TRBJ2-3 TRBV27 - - CASSLGVGRDTQYF TGTGCCAGCAGTTTAGGGGTAGGGAGAGATACGCAGTATTTT
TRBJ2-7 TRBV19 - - CASSIRGGMAYEQYF TGTGCCAGTAGTATTCGGGGAGGAATGGCCTACGAGCAGTACTTC
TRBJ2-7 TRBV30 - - CAWSVPRGTSYSQYF TGTGCCTGGAGTGTACCCCGAGGGACTTCGTACTCTCAGTACTTC
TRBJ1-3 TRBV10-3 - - CATRREGSGSGNTIYF TGTGCCACCCGCAGGGAGGGCTCGGGGTCTGGAAACACCATATATTTT
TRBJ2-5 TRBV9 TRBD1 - CASSTPRDRDETQYF TGTGCCAGCAGCACCCCCCGGGACAGGGATGAGACCCAGTACTTC